A selection of T cell receptor beta chains follows, all from one sample in a study of cytomegalovirus exposure and HLA in healthy donors. The repertoire was sequenced with immunoSEQ multiplex PCR; TCRdb's copy has only in-frame clones and lacks some. The sample lists over 100,000 clones; about three fifths were seen once. Input material: PBMCs. These receptors were collected from a woman in her thirties or forties in good health and CMV-seropositive. CDR3s include the opening cysteine and the closing phenylalanine or tryptophan. D genes are given only for firm matches. For some rows the clone size is stated as once, few or many, or as a class when expanded; others skip it.

v_call	j_call	d_call	clone_size	cdr3_aa	cdr3_nt
TRBV28	TRBJ2-1	TRBD2	-	CASSSPGIGLAVYNEQFF	TGTGCCAGCAGTTCTCCGGGAATCGGACTAGCGGTCTACAATGAGCAGTTCTTC
TRBV27	TRBJ2-7	-	-	CASSLLVSYEQYF	TGTGCCAGCAGTTTATTAGTTAGTTACGAGCAGTACTTC
TRBV11-2	TRBJ2-1	-	-	CASSLGLQRHEQFF	TGTGCCAGCAGCCTCGGACTACAAAGGCATGAGCAGTTCTTC
TRBV5-4	TRBJ1-1	TRBD1	-	CASSLDQGAAWMNTEAFF	TGTGCCAGCAGCTTGGATCAGGGGGCCGCCTGGATGAACACTGAAGCTTTCTTT
TRBV7-9	TRBJ2-1	TRBD1	-	CASSQTGGMSYNEQFF	TGTGCCAGCAGTCAAACAGGGGGGATGTCCTACAATGAGCAGTTCTTC
TRBV11-3	TRBJ2-3	-	-	CASSLGQVDTQYF	TGTGCCAGCAGCCTTGGACAAGTAGATACGCAGTATTTT
TRBV7-9	TRBJ2-7	TRBD2	few	CASSFIEAGKRDEQYF	TGTGCCAGCAGCTTCATAGAAGCGGGAAAGAGGGACGAGCAGTACTTC
TRBV19	TRBJ1-1	TRBD1	-	CASSTPWTGMNTEAFF	TGTGCCAGTAGTACTCCTTGGACAGGGATGAACACTGAAGCTTTCTTT
TRBV29-1	TRBJ2-7	-	-	CSVVGQTYEQYF	TGCAGCGTTGTTGGGCAGACCTACGAGCAGTACTTC
TRBV5-8	TRBJ1-1	-	-	CASSLRTVGTEAFF	TGTGCCAGCAGCTTGCGGACAGTAGGGACTGAAGCTTTCTTT
TRBV29-1	TRBJ1-2	-	-	CSVEFQDFSYGYTF	TGCAGCGTTGAATTTCAGGACTTTAGCTATGGCTACACCTTC